The subject of this entry is one T cell receptor beta chain. The antigen is unknown. This sample stems from a study of T cell responses to AZD1222 COVID-19 vaccine. Notes on the study in general: Researchers took repertoire samples only after the peak T cell response had come. An increase in Spike-specific TCR breadth and depth was observed after two AZD1222 doses. Most donors were white British, females outnumbered males, and clonal diversity was possibly underestimated. Baseline seropositivity characterized only a handful of AZD1222 recipients.

The CDR3 totals 16 residues. CDR1 and CDR2 (germline): SGHDN, FVKESK. The ends lost 5 bases at V and 2 bases at J; junction bases unmatched: 6. Repertoires were generated with immunoSEQ multiplex PCR, while TCRdb's copy carries only in-frame clones and drops some. Of some 120,000 clones detected, roughly 90% appear once; the ten largest clones hold roughly a tenth. The chain uses TRBV14 and TRBJ2-6, with TRBD1 matching over 7 bases. The receptor was derived from an adult in good health. Source: peripheral blood, taken on day 0 of AZD1222 vaccination. The CDR3 is CASSGRTGTGANVLTF. The CDR3 nucleotides read TGTGCCAGCAGCGGCCGGACAGGAACTGGGGCCAACGTCCTGACTTTC.